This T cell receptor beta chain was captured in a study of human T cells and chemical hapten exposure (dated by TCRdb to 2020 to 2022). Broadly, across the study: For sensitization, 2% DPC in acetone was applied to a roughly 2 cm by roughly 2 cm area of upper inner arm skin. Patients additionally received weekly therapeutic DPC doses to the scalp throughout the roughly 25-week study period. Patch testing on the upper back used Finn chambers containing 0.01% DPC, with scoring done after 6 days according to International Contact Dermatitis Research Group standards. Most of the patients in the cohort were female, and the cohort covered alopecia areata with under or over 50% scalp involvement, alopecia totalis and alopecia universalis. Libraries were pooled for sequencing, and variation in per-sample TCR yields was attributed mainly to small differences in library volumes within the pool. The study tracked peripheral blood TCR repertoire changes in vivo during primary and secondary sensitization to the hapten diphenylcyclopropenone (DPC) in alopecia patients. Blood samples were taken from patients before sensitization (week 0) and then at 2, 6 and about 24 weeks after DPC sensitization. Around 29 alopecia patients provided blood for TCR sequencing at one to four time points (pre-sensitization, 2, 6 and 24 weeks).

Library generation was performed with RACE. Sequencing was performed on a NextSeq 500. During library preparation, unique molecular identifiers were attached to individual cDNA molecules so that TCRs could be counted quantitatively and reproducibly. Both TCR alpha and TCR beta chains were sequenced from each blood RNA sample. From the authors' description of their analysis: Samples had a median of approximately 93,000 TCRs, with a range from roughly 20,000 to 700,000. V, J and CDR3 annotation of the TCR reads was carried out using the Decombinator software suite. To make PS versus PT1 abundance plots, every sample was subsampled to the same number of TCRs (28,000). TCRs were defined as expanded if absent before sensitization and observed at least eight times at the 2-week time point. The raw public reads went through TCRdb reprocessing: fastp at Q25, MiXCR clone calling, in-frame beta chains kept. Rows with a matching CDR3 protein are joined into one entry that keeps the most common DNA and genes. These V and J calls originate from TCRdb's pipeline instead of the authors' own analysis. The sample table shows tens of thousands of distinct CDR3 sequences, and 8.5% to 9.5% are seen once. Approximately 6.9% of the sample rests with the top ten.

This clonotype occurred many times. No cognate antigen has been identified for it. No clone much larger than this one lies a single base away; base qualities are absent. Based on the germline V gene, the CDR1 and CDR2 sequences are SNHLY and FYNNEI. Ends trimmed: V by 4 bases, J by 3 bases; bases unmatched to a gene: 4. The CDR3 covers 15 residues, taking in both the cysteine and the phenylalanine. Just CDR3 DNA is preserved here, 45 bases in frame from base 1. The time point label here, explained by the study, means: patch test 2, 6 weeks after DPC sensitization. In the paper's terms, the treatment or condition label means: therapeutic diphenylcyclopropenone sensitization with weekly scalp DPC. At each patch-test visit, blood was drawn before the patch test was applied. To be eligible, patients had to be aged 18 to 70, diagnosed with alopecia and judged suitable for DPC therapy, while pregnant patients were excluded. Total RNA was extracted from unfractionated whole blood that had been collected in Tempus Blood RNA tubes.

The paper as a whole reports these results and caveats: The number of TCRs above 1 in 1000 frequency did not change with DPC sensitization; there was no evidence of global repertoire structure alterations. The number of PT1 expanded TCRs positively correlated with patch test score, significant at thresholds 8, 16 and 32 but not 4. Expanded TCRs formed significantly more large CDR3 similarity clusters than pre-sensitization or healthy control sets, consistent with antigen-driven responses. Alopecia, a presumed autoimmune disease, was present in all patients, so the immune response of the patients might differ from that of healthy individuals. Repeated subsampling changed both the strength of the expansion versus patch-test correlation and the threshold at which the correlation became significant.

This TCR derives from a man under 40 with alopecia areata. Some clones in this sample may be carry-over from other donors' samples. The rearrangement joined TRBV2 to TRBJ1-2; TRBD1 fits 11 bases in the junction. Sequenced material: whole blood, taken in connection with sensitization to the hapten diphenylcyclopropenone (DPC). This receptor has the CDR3 CASSVGQGDHYGYTF. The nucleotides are TGTGCCAGCAGTGTGGGACAGGGGGATCACTATGGCTACACCTTC.